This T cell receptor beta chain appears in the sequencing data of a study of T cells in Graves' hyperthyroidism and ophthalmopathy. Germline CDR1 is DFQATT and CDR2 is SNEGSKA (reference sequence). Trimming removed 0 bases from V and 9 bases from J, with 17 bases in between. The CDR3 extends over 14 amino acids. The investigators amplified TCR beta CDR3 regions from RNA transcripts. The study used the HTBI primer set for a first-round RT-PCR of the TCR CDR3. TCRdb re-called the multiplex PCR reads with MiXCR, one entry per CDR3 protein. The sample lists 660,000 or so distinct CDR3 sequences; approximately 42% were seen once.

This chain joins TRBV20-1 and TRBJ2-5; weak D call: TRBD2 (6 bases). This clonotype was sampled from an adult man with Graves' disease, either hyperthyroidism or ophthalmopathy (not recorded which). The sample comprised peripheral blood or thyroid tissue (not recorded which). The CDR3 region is CSARDTTEGQPQYF. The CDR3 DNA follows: TGCAGTGCTAGAGATACAACGGAGGGGCAGCCCCAGTACTTC.